The 2 T cell receptor beta chains below come from one sample, sequenced in a study of blood T cell repertoires in COVID-19. Generated by immunoSEQ multiplex PCR, the TCRdb table keeps only in-frame clones and is missing some. The table has around 300,000 clones, more than 85% seen once. Material: peripheral blood. Every receptor here comes from a woman in her twenties or thirties with COVID-19, enrolled during active disease.

CDR3 coding DNA: TGCGCCAGTAGTCGGGACAGACAAGAGACCCAGTACTTC. It specifies CASSRDRQETQYF. The chain joins TRBV10-2 to TRBJ2-5; 7 nucleotides line up with TRBD1. The CDR3 is 13 residues long. CDR1 is WSHSY and CDR2 is SAAADI in the germline V gene. Germline trimming cut 9 bases from V and 2 bases from J; bases unmatched to any gene: 6.

This sequence joins TRBV30 and TRBJ1-1; 7 bases line up with TRBD1. The germline CDR1 and CDR2 sequences are GTSNPN and SVGIG (reference sequence). The ends lost 4 bases at V and 1 base at J; junction bases unmatched: 6. The CDR3 extends over 14 amino acids. The CDR3 reads CAWTGGKGNTEAFF. The CDR3 DNA sequence: TGTGCCTGGACAGGGGGGAAGGGGAACACTGAAGCTTTCTTT. Using reference TRBV30 and TRBJ1-1 for the parts outside the CDR3, the full variable domain is SQTIHQWPATLVQPVGSPLSLECTVEGTSNPNLYWYRQAAGRGLQLLFYSVGIGQISSEVPQNLSASRPQDRQFILSSKKLLLSDSGFYLCAWTGGKGNTEAFFGQGTRLTVV.